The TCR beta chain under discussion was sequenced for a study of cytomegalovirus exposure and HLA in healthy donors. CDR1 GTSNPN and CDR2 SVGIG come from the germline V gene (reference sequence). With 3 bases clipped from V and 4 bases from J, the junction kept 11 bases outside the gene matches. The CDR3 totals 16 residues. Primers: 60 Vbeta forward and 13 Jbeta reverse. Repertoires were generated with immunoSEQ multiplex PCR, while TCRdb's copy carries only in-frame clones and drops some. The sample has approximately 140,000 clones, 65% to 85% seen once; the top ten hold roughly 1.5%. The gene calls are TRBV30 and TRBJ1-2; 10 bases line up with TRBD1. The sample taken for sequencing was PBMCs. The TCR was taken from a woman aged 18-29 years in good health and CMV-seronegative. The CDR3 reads CAWSPIDRGPFYGYTF. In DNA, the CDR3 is TGTGCCTGGAGCCCTATCGACAGGGGGCCTTTCTATGGCTACACCTTC.